Presented here are 10 T cell receptor beta chains from one specimen sequenced in a study of CD8 T cells in Susac syndrome. Reverse transcription of roughly 0.5 to 1 ug RNA was performed with random hexamers. TCRdb analysed the immunoSEQ multiplex PCR reads with MiXCR anew, one entry per CDR3 protein. The table lists 400,000 to 550,000 distinct CDR3 sequences, more than 80% of them singletons. The sample consisted of CD8+ T cells from PBMCs. These receptors all stem from a human donor with multiple sclerosis.

J is TRBJ2-7 and V is TRBV5-1; perhaps TRBD1 as D (6 bases). Between the trimmed V and J ends, which lost 2 bases and 0 bases, there was a span of 12 bases. The CDR3 is made up of 15 amino acids. Germline lookup yields CDR1 SGHRS and CDR2 YFSETQ. Here the CDR3 reads CASSFQQGTSYEQYF. CDR3 nucleotide sequence: TGCGCCAGCAGCTTCCAACAGGGCACCTCCTACGAGCAGTACTTC.

This clonotype was recorded only once. The rearrangement joins TRBV4-1 to TRBJ2-7, with 8 bases aligning to TRBD1. This CDR3 is 17 amino acids long. Trimming removed 0 bases from V and 1 base from J; junction bases left unmatched: 8. Germline V gene data show CDR1 as MGHRA and CDR2 as YSYEKL. The CDR3 loop is CASSQERTGSFSYEQYF. The CDR3, as DNA: TGCGCCAGCAGCCAAGAAAGGACAGGGTCTTTTTCCTACGAGCAGTACTTC.

The V gene is TRBV20-1, the J gene TRBJ2-7; a weak D match, TRBD2 (5 bases). The CDR3 length is 17 residues. V dropped 7 bases and J dropped 2 bases, with 27 bases sitting between them. CDR1 is DFQATT and CDR2 is SNEGSKA in the germline V gene (reference sequence). The CDR3 DNA reads TGCAGTGTGACGAAGGAAGAGGGAGCCCGGGTTCCCTACGAGCAGTACTTC. Residues: CSVTKEEGARVPYEQYF.

The CDR3: CSASGGPSEDYGYTF. The CDR3 DNA sequence: TGCAGTGCTAGTGGCGGCCCGAGTGAGGACTATGGCTACACCTTC. The rearrangement joins TRBV20-1 to TRBJ1-2; no clear D gene. The CDR3 has 15 residues. Trimming removed 3 bases at V and 3 bases at J, with 17 bases between. The germline V gene encodes CDR1 DFQATT and CDR2 SNEGSKA (reference sequence).

The chain employs TRBV7-9 and TRBJ2-7; 7 bases align to TRBD2. The trim removed 6 bases at V and 1 base at J, leaving 6 bases unmatched. Germline V gene data show CDR1 as SEHNR and CDR2 as FQNEAQ (reference sequence). The CDR3 length is 14 residues. Here the CDR3 reads CASSLRGGSYEQYF. The CDR3 region has the DNA TGTGCCAGCAGTTTGCGGGGAGGGTCCTACGAGCAGTACTTC.

This clonotype was picked up one time. V gene TRBV10-3 combines with J gene TRBJ1-1; no clear D. Trimming removed 8 bases from V and 4 bases from J, with 8 bases in between. Germline V gene data show CDR1 as ENHRY and CDR2 as SYGVKD. This CDR3 comprises 11 residues. The DNA for the CDR3 is TGTGCCATCGGGATCGGCACTGAAGCTTTCTTT. It codes for CAIGIGTEAFF.

The chain couples TRBV7-2 to TRBJ2-7; D possibly corresponds to TRBD2 (6 bases). V lost 5 bases to trimming and J lost 3 bases, with 17 bases between them. The CDR3 totals 15 residues. Per germline, CDR1 SGHTA and CDR2 FQGNSA. CDR3 loop: CASSQAEGRLYEQYF. DNA for the CDR3: TGTGCCAGCAGCCAGGCGGAAGGGAGGCTCTACGAGCAGTACTTC.

The chain combines TRBV19 with TRBJ1-4; a possible D gene is TRBD1 (6 bases). Looked up from germline, CDR1 is LNHDA and CDR2 is SQIVND (reference sequence). V was pared by 3 bases and J by 9 bases, with 14 bases between. The CDR3 spans 14 residues. CDR3 nucleotide sequence: TGTGCCAGTAGTATCTCAGGGGCGGAGAAAAAACTGTTTTTT. Protein sequence: CASSISGAEKKLFF.

This clonotype showed up just a few times. This chain joins TRBV7-3 and TRBJ1-5, with TRBD1 as a possible D gene (6 bases). This CDR3 region has 13 residues. V dropped 2 bases and J dropped 5 bases, with 7 bases sitting between them. Germline CDR1 is SGHTA and CDR2 is FQGTGA. The CDR3 region has the DNA TGTGCCAGCAGCTTAGCAGGGGATCAGCCCCAGCATTTT. This encodes CASSLAGDQPQHF.

The chain uses TRBV30 and TRBJ1-3, with TRBD1 as a possible D gene (5 bases). The CDR3 consists of 17 residues. The V gene's germline CDR1 is GTSNPN and CDR2 SVGIG (reference sequence). V was shortened by 3 bases and J by 0 bases, with 18 bases between the two germline ends. The CDR3 protein is CAWRNTAGIFSGNTIYF. The CDR3 region has the DNA TGTGCCTGGAGAAATACCGCAGGGATTTTCTCTGGAAACACCATATATTTT. The variable domain in full, completed from reference TRBV30 and TRBJ1-3, reads SQTIHQWPATLVQPVGSPLSLECTVEGTSNPNLYWYRQAAGRGLQLLFYSVGIGQISSEVPQNLSASRPQDRQFILSSKKLLLSDSGFYLCAWRNTAGIFSGNTIYFGEGSWLTVV.